This T cell receptor (beta chain) was found in a study of control samples from healthy donors and cancer patients. This clone has only one observation. This CDR3 has 15 residues. CDR1 is MNHEY and CDR2 is SVGEGT in the germline V gene. V was pared by 6 bases and J by 5 bases, with 7 bases of the junction left unmatched. Profiling relied on immunoSEQ multiplex PCR, and the TCRdb table lists in-frame clones only, not all of them. The data hold 60,000 to 75,000 clones, with about 80% observed a single time. Material: blood. This clonotype was obtained from a man aged 45-65 years in good health. The V call is TRBV6-2 or TRBV6-3, the J call TRBJ2-3, with 11 positions matching TRBD1. CDR3 in DNA: TGTGCCAGCAGCCACCGGGACAGGGGGGAAGATACGCAGTATTTT. Its translation: CASSHRDRGEDTQYF.